This entry lists 8 T cell receptor beta chains sequenced from one sample in a study of cytomegalovirus exposure and HLA in healthy donors. The PCR was carried out with 60 Vbeta primers and 13 Jbeta primers. Clones were sequenced by immunoSEQ multiplex PCR, and TCRdb holds only the in-frame ones, with some missing. The repertoire has fewer than 200,000 clones, about nine tenths of them found once; the top ten carry around 0.98%. The sample was PBMCs. The receptor set was obtained from a boy aged 2 to 9 in good health and CMV-seronegative.

V is TRBV28 and J is TRBJ1-2; 8 bases line up with TRBD1. V was clipped by 7 bases and J by 3 bases; unmatched bases: 7. The CDR3 extends over 14 amino acids. Germline lookup yields CDR1 MDHEN and CDR2 SYDVKM. CDR3 nucleotides: TGTGCCAGCACCCTCCAGGGGGCGGACTATGGCTACACCTTC. It is translated as CASTLQGADYGYTF.

The rearrangement uses TRBV29-1 and TRBJ1-1, with D maybe TRBD1 (5 bases). The V end was cut by 4 bases, the J end by 4 bases, with 7 bases between. The germline V gene encodes CDR1 SQVTM and CDR2 ANQGSEA. The length of the CDR3 is 11 residues. As DNA, the CDR3 is TGCAGCGTTGGGGGGGGCACTGAAGCTTTCTTT. Translation: CSVGGGTEAFF. Full variable domain (missing parts from reference TRBV29-1 and TRBJ1-1): SAVISQKPSRDICQRGTSLTIQCQVDSQVTMMFWYRQQPGQSLTLIATANQGSEATYESGFVIDKFPISRPNLTFSTLTVSNMSPEDSSIYLCSVGGGTEAFFGQGTRLTVV.

The rearrangement links TRBV28 to TRBJ2-7, with 9 bases that match TRBD1. The CDR3 sequence is 14 residues long. V shed 5 bases and J 7 bases; nucleotides not matched to a gene: 9. CDR1 is MDHEN, CDR2 SYDVKM, per germline. The CDR3: CASSPTGGAGEQYF. CDR3 DNA: TGTGCCAGCAGTCCCACAGGGGGCGCGGGGGAGCAGTACTTC.

This chain joins TRBV7-8 and TRBJ2-7; TRBD1 matches at 7 bases. Trimming at V came to 5 bases and at J to 4 bases, leaving 5 bases not matched to a gene. Germline loops: CDR1 SGHVS, CDR2 FQNEAQ. The CDR3 consists of 13 residues. The CDR3 DNA reads as TGTGCCAGCAGCGAGGACAGGTCTTACGAGCAGTACTTC. It is translated as CASSEDRSYEQYF.

The chain combines TRBV5-1 with TRBJ2-7; 10 positions agree with TRBD2. The germline gives CDR1 SGHRS, CDR2 YFSETQ. Trimming at V came to 9 bases and at J to 4 bases, leaving 25 bases not matched to a gene. The CDR3 spans 19 residues. The CDR3 nucleotides read TGCGCCACCACTGACGGTCTAGCGGGGGAAGCCGTGAGACGGTACGAGCAGTACTTC. This sequence encodes CATTDGLAGEAVRRYEQYF.

The rearrangement links TRBV9 to TRBJ2-2, with D maybe TRBD1 (6 bases). With 1 base removed from V and 3 bases from J, the gap between germline ends came to 13 bases. The CDR3 runs 16 residues. CDR1 and CDR2 (germline): SGDLS, YYNGEE. CDR3 DNA: TGTGCCAGCAGCGTACAGGGGCACACCGACACCGGGGAGCTGTTTTTT. Translated: CASSVQGHTDTGELFF.

The chain links TRBV30 to TRBJ2-1; D may be TRBD2 (7 bases). V was cut by 0 bases and J by 2 bases, with 11 bases left in between. CDR3 length: 15 amino acids. Germline V CDR1 and CDR2: GTSNPN, SVGIG (reference sequence). CDR3 bases: TGTGCCTGGAGTGTACGGCGGGGGCCCTACAATGAGCAGTTCTTC. Its translation: CAWSVRRGPYNEQFF.

The chain employs TRBV23-1 and TRBJ2-7; tentative D call: TRBD1 (6 bases). TRBV23-1 is placed among ORFs of uncertain function. V lost 10 bases, J lost 1 base, and 17 bases lay in between. This CDR3 is built from 14 residues. The CDR3 DNA reads TGCGCCATAGGGGGAGCCGGGACGTCCTACGAGCAGTACTTC. It translates to CAIGGAGTSYEQYF.